The source of this T cell receptor beta chain is a study of blood T cell repertoires in COVID-19. Whole-study context: Whether acute or convalescent, the COVID-19 samples came from the United States, Italy and Spain. In each case, the material was cDNA or gDNA derived from T cells, B-cell-depleted T cells, or PBMCs.

Germline V gene sequence: CDR1 SGDLS, CDR2 YYNGEE. Unmatched junction bases numbered 2, after V lost 2 bases and J lost 0 bases. CDR3 length: 15 amino acids. Original methodology: Reference gene primer amplification yielded estimated nucleated cell counts. Repertoires were generated with immunoSEQ multiplex PCR, while TCRdb's copy carries only in-frame clones and drops some. V and J calls and clone size are as listed in that table; D and trimming were resolved from the DNA. There are 55,000 to 85,000 clones in the sample; more than 75% occur only once, and about a tenth lies in the top ten. The sample comprised peripheral blood. V and J are TRBV9 and TRBJ2-3, with 8 bases fitting TRBD2. The clonotype originates from a woman aged 18-29 years with acute or convalescent COVID-19. The CDR3 sequence is CASSVAGGSTDTQYF. CDR3 nucleotide sequence: TGTGCCAGCAGCGTTGCGGGGGGAAGCACAGATACGCAGTATTTT.